This T cell receptor (beta chain) was sequenced in a study of blood T cells in healthy people across ages. CDR1 and CDR2 (germline): MNHEY, SMNVEV (reference sequence). V lost 6 bases and J lost 5, with 26 bases in between. The CDR3 sequence is 17 residues long. Findings and limits, study-wide: Versus aged donors, long-lived donors had higher diversity and more naive CD4+ cells.

This clonotype was seen more than once but under ten times. Antigen unknown. Alongside a J-beta primer mix, a sample-barcoded 5' primer served in a second PCR lasting about 7 to 12 cycles. The authors tagged each cDNA molecule using a template-switch adaptor with 12 random nucleotides. TCRdb passed the 5' RACE reads through MiXCR, listing each CDR3 protein once. The sample has 730,000 or so distinct CDR3 sequences, 40% to 50% seen once. The V gene is TRBV27, the J gene TRBJ2-7; D is ambiguous. The sample comprised blood. The clonotype was recovered from a man at least 80 years old in good health. The CDR3 is CASSSRFTDRNNNEQYF. The CDR3 coding sequence is TGTGCCAGCAGCTCGAGATTTACAGATCGTAATAACAACGAGCAGTACTTC.